This T cell receptor beta chain was recorded in a study of response to subunit inactivated influenza vaccine. General observations from the study: The authors suggested that every seasonal influenza vaccination recruits few new T cells.

Deletions cut 6 bases from V and 1 base from J, with 12 bases between. There are 14 residues in the CDR3. CDR1 and CDR2 (germline): MGHRA, YSYEKL. TCRdb passed the RT-PCR reads through MiXCR, listing each CDR3 protein once. The sample lists hundreds of thousands of distinct CDR3 sequences, 14% occurring once. About this clonotype itself: The antigen is undetermined.

The TCR comes from a man aged 45-60 years who received an inactivated influenza vaccine. This chain links TRBV4-1 with TRBJ1-1; D is uncertain. Sequenced here: PBMCs from blood, sampled around 14 days before vaccination. The CDR3 loop is CASRGLLRNTEAFF. CDR3 DNA sequence: TGCGCCAGCAGAGGACTTCTTCGGAACACTGAAGCTTTCTTT.